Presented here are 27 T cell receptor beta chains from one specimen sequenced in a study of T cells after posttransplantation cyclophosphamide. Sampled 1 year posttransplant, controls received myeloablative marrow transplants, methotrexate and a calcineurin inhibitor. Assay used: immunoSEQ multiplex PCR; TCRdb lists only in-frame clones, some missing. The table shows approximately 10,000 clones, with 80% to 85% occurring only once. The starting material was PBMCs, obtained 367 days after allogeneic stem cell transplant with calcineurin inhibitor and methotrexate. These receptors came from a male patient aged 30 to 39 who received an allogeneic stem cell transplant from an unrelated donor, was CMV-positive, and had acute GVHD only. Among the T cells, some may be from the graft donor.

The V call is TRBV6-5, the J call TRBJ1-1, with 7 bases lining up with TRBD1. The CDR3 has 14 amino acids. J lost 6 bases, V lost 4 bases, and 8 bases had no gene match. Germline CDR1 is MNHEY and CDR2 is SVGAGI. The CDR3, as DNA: TGTGCCAGCAGTTTGGGACAGAGGGGAGCTGAAGCTTTCTTT. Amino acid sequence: CASSLGQRGAEAFF.

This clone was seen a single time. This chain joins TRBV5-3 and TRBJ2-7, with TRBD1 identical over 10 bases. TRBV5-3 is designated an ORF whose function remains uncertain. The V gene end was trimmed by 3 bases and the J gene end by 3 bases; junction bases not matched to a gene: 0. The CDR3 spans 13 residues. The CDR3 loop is CARSWTGGYEQYF. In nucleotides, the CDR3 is TGTGCCAGAAGCTGGACAGGGGGCTACGAGCAGTACTTC.

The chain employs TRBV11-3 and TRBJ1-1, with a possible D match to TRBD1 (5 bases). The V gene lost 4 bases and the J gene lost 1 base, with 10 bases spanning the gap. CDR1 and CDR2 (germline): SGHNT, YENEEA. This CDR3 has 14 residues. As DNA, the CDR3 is TGTGCCAGCAGCTCCCAAACAGGGAACACTGAAGCTTTCTTT. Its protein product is CASSSQTGNTEAFF.

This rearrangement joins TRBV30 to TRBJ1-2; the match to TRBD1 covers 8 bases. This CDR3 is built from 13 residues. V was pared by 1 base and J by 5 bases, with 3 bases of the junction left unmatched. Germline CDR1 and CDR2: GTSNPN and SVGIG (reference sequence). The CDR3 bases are TGTGCCTGGAGTGGAGACAGGGGTTATGGCTACACCTTC. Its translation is CAWSGDRGYGYTF.

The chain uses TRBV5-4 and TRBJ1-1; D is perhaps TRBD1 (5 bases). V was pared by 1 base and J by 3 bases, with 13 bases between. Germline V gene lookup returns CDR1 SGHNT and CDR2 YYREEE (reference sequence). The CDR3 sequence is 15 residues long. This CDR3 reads CASSLMGPIDTEAFF. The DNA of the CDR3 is TGTGCCAGCAGCTTGATGGGGCCGATAGACACTGAAGCTTTCTTT.

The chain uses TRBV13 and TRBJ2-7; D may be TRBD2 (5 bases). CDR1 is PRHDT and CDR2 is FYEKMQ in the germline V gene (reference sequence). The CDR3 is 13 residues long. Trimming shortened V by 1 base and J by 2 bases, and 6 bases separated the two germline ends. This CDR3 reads CASSLELAYEQYF. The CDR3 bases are TGTGCCAGCAGCTTAGAACTAGCCTACGAGCAGTACTTC.

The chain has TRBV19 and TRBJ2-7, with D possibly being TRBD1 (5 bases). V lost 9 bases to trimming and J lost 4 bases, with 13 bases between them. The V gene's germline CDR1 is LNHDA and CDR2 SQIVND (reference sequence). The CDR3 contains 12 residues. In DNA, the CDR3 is TGTGCCAGCCGTCTGACAGAGTACGAGCAGTACTTC. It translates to CASRLTEYEQYF.

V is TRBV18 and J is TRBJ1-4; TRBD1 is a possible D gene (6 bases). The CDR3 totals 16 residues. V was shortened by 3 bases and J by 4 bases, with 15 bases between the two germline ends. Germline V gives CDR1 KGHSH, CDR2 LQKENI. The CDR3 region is CASSPGSGTNNEKLFF. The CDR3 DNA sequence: TGTGCCAGCTCACCGGGCTCCGGGACAAATAATGAAAAACTGTTTTTT.

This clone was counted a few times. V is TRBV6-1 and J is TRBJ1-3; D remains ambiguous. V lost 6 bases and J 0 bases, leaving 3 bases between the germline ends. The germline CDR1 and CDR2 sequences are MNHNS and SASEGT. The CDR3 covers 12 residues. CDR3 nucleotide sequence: TGTGCCAGCAGGTACTCTGGAAACACCATATATTTT. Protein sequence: CASRYSGNTIYF.

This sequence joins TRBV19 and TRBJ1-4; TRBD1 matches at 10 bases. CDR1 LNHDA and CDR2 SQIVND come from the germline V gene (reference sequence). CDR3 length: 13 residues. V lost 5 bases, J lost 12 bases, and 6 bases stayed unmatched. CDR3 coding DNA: TGTGCCAGTAGTCGACAGGGGGCCGTTGAACTGTTTTTT. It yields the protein CASSRQGAVELFF.

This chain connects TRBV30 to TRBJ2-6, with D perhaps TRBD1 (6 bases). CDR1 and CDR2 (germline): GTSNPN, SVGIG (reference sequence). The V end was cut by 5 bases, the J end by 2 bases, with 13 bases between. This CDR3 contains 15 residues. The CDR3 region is CAWGLGAAGANVLTF. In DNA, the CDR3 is TGTGCCTGGGGCTTGGGGGCGGCTGGGGCCAACGTCCTGACTTTC.

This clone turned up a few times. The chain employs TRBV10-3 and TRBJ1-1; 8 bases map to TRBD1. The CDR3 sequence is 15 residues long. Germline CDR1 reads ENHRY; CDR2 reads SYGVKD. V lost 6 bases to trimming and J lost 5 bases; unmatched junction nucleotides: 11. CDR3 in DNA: TGTGCCATCAGACCGGACAGGGAAGTTGGGACTGAAGCTTTCTTT. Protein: CAIRPDREVGTEAFF.

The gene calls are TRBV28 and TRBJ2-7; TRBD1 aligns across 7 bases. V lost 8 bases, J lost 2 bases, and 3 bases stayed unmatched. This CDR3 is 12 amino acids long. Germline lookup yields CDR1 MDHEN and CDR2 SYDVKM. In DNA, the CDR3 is TGTGCCAGCGTCAGGGGGACCTACGAGCAGTACTTC. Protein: CASVRGTYEQYF. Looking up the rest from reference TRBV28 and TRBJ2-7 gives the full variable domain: DVKVTQSSRYLVKRTGEKVFLECVQDMDHENMFWYRQDPGLGLRLIYFSYDVKMKEKGDIPEGYSVSREKKERFSLILESASTNQTSMYLCASVRGTYEQYFGPGTRLTVT.

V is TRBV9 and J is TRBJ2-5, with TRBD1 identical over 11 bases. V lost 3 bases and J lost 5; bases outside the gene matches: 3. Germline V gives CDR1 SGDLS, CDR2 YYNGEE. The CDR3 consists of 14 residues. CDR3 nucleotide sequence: TGTGCCAGCAGCGCGGACAGGGGGCACGAGACCCAGTACTTC. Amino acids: CASSADRGHETQYF.

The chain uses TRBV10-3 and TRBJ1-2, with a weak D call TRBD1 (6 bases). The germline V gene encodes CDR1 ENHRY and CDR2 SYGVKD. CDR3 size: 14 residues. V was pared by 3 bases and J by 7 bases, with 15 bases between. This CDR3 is CAISDTGSFSGYTF. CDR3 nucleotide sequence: TGTGCCATCAGTGACACAGGGTCCTTTTCTGGCTACACCTTC.

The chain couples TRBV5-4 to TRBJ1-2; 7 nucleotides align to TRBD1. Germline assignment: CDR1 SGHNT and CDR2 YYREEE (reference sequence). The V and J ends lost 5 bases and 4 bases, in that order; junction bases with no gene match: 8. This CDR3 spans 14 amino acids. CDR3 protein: CASSSGGSSYGYTF. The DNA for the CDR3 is TGTGCCAGCAGTTCAGGGGGTAGCTCCTATGGCTACACCTTC.

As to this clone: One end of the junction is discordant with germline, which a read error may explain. The CDR3 loop reads CASSFQGSSEQYF. CDR3 in DNA: TGTGCCAGCAGCTTTCAGGGTTCCTCCGAGCAGTACTTC. The V call is TRBV7-6, the J call TRBJ2-7, with a tentative D call TRBD1 (5 bases). This CDR3 is 13 amino acids long. Germline V CDR1 and CDR2: SGHVS, FNYEAQ.

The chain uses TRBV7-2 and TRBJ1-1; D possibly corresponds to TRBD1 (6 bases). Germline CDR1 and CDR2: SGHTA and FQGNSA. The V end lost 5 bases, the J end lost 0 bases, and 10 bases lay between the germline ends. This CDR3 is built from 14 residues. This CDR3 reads CASSPGQLNTEAFF. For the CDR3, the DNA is TGTGCCAGCAGCCCAGGACAGCTGAACACTGAAGCTTTCTTT.

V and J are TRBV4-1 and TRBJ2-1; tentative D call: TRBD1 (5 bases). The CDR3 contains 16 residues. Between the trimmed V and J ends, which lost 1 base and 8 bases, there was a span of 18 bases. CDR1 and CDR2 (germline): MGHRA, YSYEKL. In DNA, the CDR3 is TGCGCCAGCAGCCAAGCTGGCTATAGGGGCACAGATGAGCAGTTCTTC. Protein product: CASSQAGYRGTDEQFF.

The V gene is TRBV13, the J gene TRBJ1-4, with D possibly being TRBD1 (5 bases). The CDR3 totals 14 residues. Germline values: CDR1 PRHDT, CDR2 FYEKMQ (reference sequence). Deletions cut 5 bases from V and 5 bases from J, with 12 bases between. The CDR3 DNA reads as TGTGCCAGCAGCGCCGTAGGGGCCAATGAAAAACTGTTTTTT. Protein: CASSAVGANEKLFF.

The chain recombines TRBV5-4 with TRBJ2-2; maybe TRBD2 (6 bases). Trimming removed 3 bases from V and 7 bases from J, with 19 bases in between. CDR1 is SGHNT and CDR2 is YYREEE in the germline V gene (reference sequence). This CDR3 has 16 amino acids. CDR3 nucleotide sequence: TGTGCCAGCAGCTGGGGGGATTCAGGGCGGGTCGGGGAGCTGTTTTTT. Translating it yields CASSWGDSGRVGELFF.

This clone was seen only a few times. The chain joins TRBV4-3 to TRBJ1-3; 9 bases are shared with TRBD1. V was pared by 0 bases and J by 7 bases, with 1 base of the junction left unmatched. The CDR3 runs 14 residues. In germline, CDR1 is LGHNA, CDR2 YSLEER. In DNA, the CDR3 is TGCGCCAGCAGCCAAGACGACAGGGGGAACACCATATATTTT. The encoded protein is CASSQDDRGNTIYF.

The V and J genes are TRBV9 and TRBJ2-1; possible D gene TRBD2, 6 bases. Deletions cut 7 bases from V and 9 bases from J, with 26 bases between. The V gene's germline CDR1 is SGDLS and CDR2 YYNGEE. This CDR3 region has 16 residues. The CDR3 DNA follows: TGTGCCAGCGAACCCCTCCTCGGTCGTATCGGGGGTGAGCAGTTCTTC. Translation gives CASEPLLGRIGGEQFF. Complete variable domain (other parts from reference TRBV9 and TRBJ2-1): DSGVTQTPKHLITATGQRVTLRCSPRSGDLSVYWYQQSLDQGLQFLIQYYNGEERAKGNILERFSAQQFPDLHSELNLSSLELGDSALYFCASEPLLGRIGGEQFFGPGTRLTVL.

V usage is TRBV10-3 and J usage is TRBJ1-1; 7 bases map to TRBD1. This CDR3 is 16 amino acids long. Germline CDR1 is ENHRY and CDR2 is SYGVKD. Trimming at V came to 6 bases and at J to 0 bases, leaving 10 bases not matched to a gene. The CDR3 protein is CAIRAKRDSMNTEAFF. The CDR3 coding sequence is TGTGCCATCAGAGCAAAAAGGGACAGCATGAACACTGAAGCTTTCTTT.

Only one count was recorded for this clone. CDR3 nucleotide sequence: TGTGCCACAGATTCAGCGGGGGGTTCTGAGACCCAGTACTTC. This codes for CATDSAGGSETQYF. The chain links TRBV15 to TRBJ2-5; 9 bases line up with TRBD2. After removal of 9 bases from V and 5 bases from J, the junction contained 10 bases not matched to a gene. CDR3 length: 14 amino acids. Germline values: CDR1 LNHNV, CDR2 YYDKDF (reference sequence).

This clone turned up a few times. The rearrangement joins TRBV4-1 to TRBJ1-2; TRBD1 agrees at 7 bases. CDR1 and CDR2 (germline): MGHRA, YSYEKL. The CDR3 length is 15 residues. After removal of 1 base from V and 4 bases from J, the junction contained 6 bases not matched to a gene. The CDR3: CASSQARDSVYGYTF. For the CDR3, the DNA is TGCGCCAGCAGCCAAGCGCGGGACAGCGTCTATGGCTACACCTTC.

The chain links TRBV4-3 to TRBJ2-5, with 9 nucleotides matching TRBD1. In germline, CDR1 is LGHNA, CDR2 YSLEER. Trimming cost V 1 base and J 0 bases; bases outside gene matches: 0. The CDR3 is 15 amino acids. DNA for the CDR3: TGCGCCAGCAGCCAAGGGGACAGGGACCAAGAGACCCAGTACTTC. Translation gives CASSQGDRDQETQYF.